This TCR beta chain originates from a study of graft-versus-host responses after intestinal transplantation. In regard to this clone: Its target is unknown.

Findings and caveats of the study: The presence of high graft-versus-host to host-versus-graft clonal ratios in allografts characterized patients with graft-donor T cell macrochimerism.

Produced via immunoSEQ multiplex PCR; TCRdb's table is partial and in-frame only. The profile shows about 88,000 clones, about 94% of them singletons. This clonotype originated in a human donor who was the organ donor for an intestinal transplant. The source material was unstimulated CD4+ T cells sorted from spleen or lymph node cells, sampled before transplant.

CDR3 sequence: CASSFQESNEKLFF. In DNA, the CDR3 is TGCGCCAGCAGCTTTCAGGAATCTAATGAAAAACTGTTTTTT. The V and J genes are TRBV5-1 and TRBJ1-4; D uncertain. The germline V and J ends were trimmed by 2 bases and 3 bases, with 8 bases remaining between them. In germline, CDR1 is SGHRS, CDR2 YFSETQ. The CDR3 extends over 14 amino acids.